The 5 T cell receptor beta chains below come from one sample, sequenced in a study of tumor-infiltrating lymphocytes in primary liver carcinoma. Joint extraction of RNA and DNA used about 17-31 mg of bulk tissue that was unsorted. Production of TCR beta cDNA used roughly 500 ng total RNA together with a constant-region primer. The TCR beta library was amplified through three nested multiplex PCR rounds in a modified ARM-PCR procedure. Forward primers for TRBV1-TRBV30 and a C-beta reverse primer served the first two PCR rounds, at about 11 cycles each. TCRdb re-derived calls from the multiplex PCR reads in MiXCR, one entry per CDR3 protein. The profile shows roughly 80,000 distinct CDR3 sequences, approximately 70% of them singletons. Sequencing used tumor-adjacent normal liver tissue. The receptors come from a man aged 40-50 years with primary liver carcinoma and hepatitis B virus infection.

In regard to this clonotype: It may be a read error: a sequence one base away is much more abundant. The chain is built from TRBV6-6 and TRBJ2-3, with a possible D match to TRBD1 (9 bases). The germline V gene encodes CDR1 MNHNY and CDR2 SVGAGI (reference sequence). Trimming shortened V by 2 bases and J by 0 bases, and 30 bases separated the two germline ends. This CDR3 has 22 amino acids. This CDR3 reads CASSYPPTGGSGSRTSTDTQYF. The DNA for the CDR3 is TGTGCCAGCAGTTACCCCCCCACAGGGGGCAGCGGGAGTAGAACTAGCACAGATACGCAGTATTTT.

About this clonotype: This sequence may be a read error, since a much larger clone differs from it by one base. This chain connects TRBV13 to TRBJ2-1; no reliable D call. The V gene's germline CDR1 is PRHDT and CDR2 FYEKMQ (reference sequence). The CDR3 spans 11 residues. The DNA for the CDR3 is TGTACCAGCAGCGAGTACAATGAGCAGTTCTTC. Protein: CTSSEYNEQFF.

As concerns this clonotype: One end of the junction varies from germline; a read error may be responsible. The J gene is TRBJ2-6, the V gene TRBV6-6; D could derive from TRBD1 or TRBD2 (5 bases each). Looked up from germline, CDR1 is MNHNY and CDR2 is SVGAGI (reference sequence). The CDR3 spans 19 residues. The CDR3, as DNA: TGTGTCAGCAGATACACTACCGGGACGGGCTGGTCTGGGGCCAACGTCCTGACTTTC. Translation: CVSRYTTGTGWSGANVLTF.

About this clonotype: Given the absence of the conserved phenylalanine or tryptophan at the CDR3 end, a read error is likely. The DNA is left out, because the CDR3 cannot be placed on it with certainty; the CDR3 is given as TCRdb lists it. The chain links TRBV6-2 or TRBV6-3 to TRBJ2-2. 13 amino acids form the CDR3, both terminal residues included. Germline CDR1 reads MNHEY; CDR2 reads SVGEGT. The CDR3 is CASSYILSGELLS.

Of note for this clonotype: Its ends do not fully match the called genes, so a read error is possible. The chain carries TRBV12-3 or TRBV12-4 and TRBJ1-5, with D hard to call. CDR3 length: 14 residues. Here the CDR3 reads CASSLQYSNKPQNF. CDR3 DNA: TGTGCCAGCAGTCTACAGTATAGCAATAAGCCCCAGAATTTT.